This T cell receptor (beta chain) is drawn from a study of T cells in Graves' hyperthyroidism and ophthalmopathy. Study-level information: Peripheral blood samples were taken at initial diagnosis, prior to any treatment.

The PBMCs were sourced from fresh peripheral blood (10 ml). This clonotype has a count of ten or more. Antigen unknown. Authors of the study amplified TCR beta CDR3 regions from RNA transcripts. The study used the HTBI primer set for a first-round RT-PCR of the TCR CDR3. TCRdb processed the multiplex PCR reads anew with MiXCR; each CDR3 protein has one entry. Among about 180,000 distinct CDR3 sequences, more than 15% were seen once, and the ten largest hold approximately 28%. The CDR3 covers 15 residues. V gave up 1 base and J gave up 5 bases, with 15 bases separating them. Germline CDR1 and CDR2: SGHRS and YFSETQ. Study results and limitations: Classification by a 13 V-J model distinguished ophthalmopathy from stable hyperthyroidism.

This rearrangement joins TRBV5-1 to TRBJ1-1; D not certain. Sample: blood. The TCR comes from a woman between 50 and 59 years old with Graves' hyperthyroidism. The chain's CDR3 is CASSLLNPSRTEAFF. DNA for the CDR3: TGCGCCAGCAGCTTGCTGAACCCCTCTAGGACTGAAGCTTTCTTT.